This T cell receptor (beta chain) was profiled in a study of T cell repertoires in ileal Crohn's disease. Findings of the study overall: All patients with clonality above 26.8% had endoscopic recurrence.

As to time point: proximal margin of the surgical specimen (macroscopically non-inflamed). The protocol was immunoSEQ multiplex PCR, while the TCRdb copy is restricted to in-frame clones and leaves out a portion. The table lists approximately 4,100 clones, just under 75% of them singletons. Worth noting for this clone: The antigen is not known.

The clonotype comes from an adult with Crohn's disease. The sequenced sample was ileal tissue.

CDR3 in amino acids: CASSIDDGGAICYEQYF. The CDR3 DNA is TGTGCCAGTAGTATAGATGACGGGGGGGCCATTTGCTACGAGCAGTACTTC. The V gene is TRBV19, the J gene TRBJ2-7, with 8 nucleotides matching TRBD2. The CDR3 length is 17 residues. The V segment lost 0 bases and the J segment 3 bases; nucleotides outside the gene matches: 10. Germline CDR1 LNHDA, CDR2 SQIVND (reference sequence).